This passage covers 22 T cell receptor beta chains from one sample sequenced in a study of identifying expanded T cells in peripheral blood. TCRdb keeps only in-frame clones here, not all; method: immunoSEQ multiplex PCR. Among about 54,000 clones listed, over 85% were seen once. The sequenced material came from blood. Receptor source: a person aged 18-70 years in good health.

The rearrangement uses TRBV28 and TRBJ2-7; D possibly matches TRBD1 or TRBD2 (5 bases each). This CDR3 contains 12 residues. The V gene's germline CDR1 is MDHEN and CDR2 SYDVKM. Trimming cost V 3 bases and J 12 bases, with 15 bases left between them. The chain's CDR3 is CASSLWDGERYF. The DNA for the CDR3 is TGTGCCAGCAGTTTGTGGGACGGGGAGAGGTACTTC.

J is TRBJ2-3 and V is TRBV4-2; TRBD2 matches at 7 bases. Per the germline V gene, CDR1 is LGHNA and CDR2 is YNFKEQ. V trimming: 4 bases; J trimming: 0 bases; junction bases outside the gene matches: 4. The CDR3 loop spans 15 amino acids. The DNA of the CDR3 is TGTGCCAGCAGCCTTTTAGCGGGTAGCACAGATACGCAGTATTTT. It codes for CASSLLAGSTDTQYF.

V usage is TRBV14 and J usage is TRBJ1-5, with 9 bases aligning to TRBD1. The CDR3 has 16 amino acids. Losses at the gene ends were 3 bases for V and 4 bases for J; bases not matched to a gene: 7. Germline values: CDR1 SGHDN, CDR2 FVKESK. The CDR3 DNA reads as TGTGCCAGCAGCCACCGGACAGGGGAGAAGAATCAGCCCCAGCATTTT. Amino acid sequence: CASSHRTGEKNQPQHF.

This clone was seen only once. The V and J genes are TRBV27 and TRBJ1-1; no clear D gene. The length of the CDR3 is 11 residues. Germline V gene data show CDR1 as MNHEY and CDR2 as SMNVEV (reference sequence). Between the trimmed V and J ends, which lost 7 bases and 11 bases, there was a span of 14 bases. The CDR3, as DNA: TGTGCCAGCACCCTGGGAGGGAGGGCTTTCTTT. It yields the protein CASTLGGRAFF.

The chain carries TRBV21-1 and TRBJ1-5; the table's TRBD1 call for D was not verified on the DNA. TRBV21-1 is a documented pseudogene. The CDR3 totals 15 residues. The CDR3 reads CASSGDRRTHQPQHF. CDR3 in DNA: TGTGCCAGCAGCGGGGACAGGAGGACCCATCAGCCCCAGCATTTT.

The rearrangement links TRBV7-9 to TRBJ1-6; possibly TRBD1 for D (5 bases). V lost 5 bases, J lost 8 bases, and 16 bases lay in between. The CDR3 is made up of 15 amino acids. CDR1 and CDR2 (germline): SEHNR, FQNEAQ (reference sequence). The CDR3 coding sequence is TGTGCCAGCAGCACCCGGACACCGAGGGATTCACCCCTCCACTTT. Translating gives CASSTRTPRDSPLHF.

A word on this clone: A read error may account for a junction end that differs from germline. The rearrangement links TRBV7-7 to TRBJ2-2; 7 bases are shared with TRBD1. CDR1 and CDR2 (germline): SSHAT, FNYEAQ (reference sequence). The CDR3 contains 14 residues. CDR3 sequence reads: CASSSDRHTGELFF. The CDR3 bases are TGTGCTAGCAGCTCGGACAGGCACACCGGGGAGCTGTTTTTT.

The DNA of the CDR3 is TGTGCCAGCAGCCAACGACCTTCGGGGGGCTGGGGGAATGAGCAGTTCTTC. Translation gives CASSQRPSGGWGNEQFF. The chain uses TRBV14 and TRBJ2-1, with D possibly matching TRBD2 (7 bases). In germline, CDR1 is SGHDN, CDR2 FVKESK. V dropped 2 bases and J dropped 7 bases, with 21 bases sitting between them. CDR3 length: 17 amino acids.

V gene TRBV30 combines with J gene TRBJ2-5, with TRBD1 matching 7 bases. CDR1 and CDR2 (germline): GTSNPN, SVGIG (reference sequence). The CDR3 extends over 13 amino acids. The junction had 3 bases not matched to a gene; V was cut back by 2 bases and J by 3 bases. The CDR3 DNA is TGTGCCTGGAGTCGAGGACAGGAAGAGACCCAGTACTTC. Amino acids: CAWSRGQEETQYF.

This clone has just a few counts. The chain has TRBV11-2 and TRBJ2-7; D might be TRBD1 or TRBD2, each matching 5 bases. The CDR3 covers 15 residues. Germline CDR1 reads SGHAT; CDR2 reads FQNNGV. V was shortened by 3 bases and J by 0 bases, with 12 bases between the two germline ends. CDR3 sequence: CASSFGAGSSYEQYF. Written as DNA, the CDR3 is TGTGCCAGCAGCTTCGGGGCAGGGAGCTCCTACGAGCAGTACTTC.

The chain links TRBV9 to TRBJ2-5; D is undetermined. The CDR3 totals 14 residues. V lost 1 base to trimming and J lost 4 bases, with 11 bases between them. Germline lookup yields CDR1 SGDLS and CDR2 YYNGEE. The CDR3 loop reads CASSVTWGGETQYF. As DNA, the CDR3 is TGTGCCAGCAGCGTAACATGGGGTGGAGAGACCCAGTACTTC.

V and J are TRBV7-8 and TRBJ1-5; D gene unclear. Trimming cost V 1 base and J 0 bases, with 10 bases left between them. The CDR3 covers 16 residues. The germline V gene encodes CDR1 SGHVS and CDR2 FQNEAQ. The DNA of the CDR3 is TGTGCCAGCAGCTTAGTATCGGGTTATAGCAATCAGCCCCAGCATTTT. This encodes CASSLVSGYSNQPQHF.

CDR3 region: CASSPQGTGQETQYF. The DNA for the CDR3 is TGTGCCAGCAGCCCTCAAGGGACAGGCCAAGAGACCCAGTACTTC. This sequence joins TRBV9 and TRBJ2-5; the match to TRBD1 covers 8 bases. The CDR3 runs 15 residues. Germline lookup yields CDR1 SGDLS and CDR2 YYNGEE. The V and J ends lost 4 bases and 1 base, in that order; junction bases with no gene match: 6.

This rearrangement joins TRBV5-6 to TRBJ2-5; maybe TRBD2 (5 bases). The CDR3 is 12 residues long. CDR1 is SGHDT, CDR2 YYEEEE, per germline. Deletions cut 4 bases from V and 4 bases from J, with 8 bases between. The CDR3 is CASSRGRETQYF. CDR3 bases: TGTGCCAGCAGCCGGGGTCGAGAGACCCAGTACTTC.

V and J are TRBV18 and TRBJ1-1, with 7 bases lining up with TRBD1. V lost 8 bases and J lost 0; bases outside the gene matches: 6. Germline CDR1 is KGHSH and CDR2 is LQKENI. CDR3 length equals 14 residues. Here the CDR3 reads CASRTGTVNTEAFF. As DNA, the CDR3 is TGTGCCAGCCGAACCGGGACAGTGAACACTGAAGCTTTCTTT.

This chain joins TRBV7-8 and TRBJ2-2, with TRBD2 matching over 11 bases. CDR1 is SGHVS and CDR2 is FQNEAQ in the germline V gene. The CDR3 is 17 amino acids. V was pared by 5 bases and J by 6 bases, with 11 bases of the junction left unmatched. CDR3 bases: TGTGCCAGCAGCCTAGGGCTTAGCGGGAGGGCCCCCGGGGAGCTGTTTTTT. This encodes CASSLGLSGRAPGELFF.

The chain joins TRBV7-6 to TRBJ2-1, with TRBD2 identical over 8 bases. The germline V gene has CDR1 SGHVS and CDR2 FNYEAQ. The V segment lost 1 base and the J segment 7 bases; nucleotides outside the gene matches: 6. This CDR3 is 15 amino acids long. In DNA, the CDR3 is TGTGCCAGCAGCTTAGAACCGTCTAGCGGGAATGAGCAGTTCTTC. Residues: CASSLEPSSGNEQFF.

The V gene is TRBV2, the J gene TRBJ2-1; a possible D gene is TRBD1 (6 bases). The CDR3 consists of 14 residues. CDR1 is SNHLY and CDR2 is FYNNEI in the germline V gene. V lost 2 bases, J lost 8 bases, and 13 bases lay in between. The CDR3 region is CASSETGFRDEQFF. The DNA for the CDR3 is TGTGCCAGCAGTGAAACAGGGTTTAGGGATGAGCAGTTCTTC.

The chain has TRBV7-2 and TRBJ1-3; D ambiguous. V gave up 2 bases and J gave up 8 bases, with 13 bases separating them. Germline values: CDR1 SGHTA, CDR2 FQGNSA. There are 14 residues in the CDR3. CDR3 sequence (DNA): TGTGCCAGCAGCTTAACGGGGTGGTTAGACACCATATATTTT. Encoded protein: CASSLTGWLDTIYF.

This chain joins TRBV18 and TRBJ1-5; possible D gene TRBD1, 5 bases. Germline CDR1 and CDR2: KGHSH and LQKENI. The CDR3 is 14 amino acids. Trimming pared 4 bases from V and 1 base from J, leaving 8 bases between. The CDR3 DNA follows: TGTGCCAGCTCACGGCAGGGAAGCAATCAGCCCCAGCATTTT. As protein: CASSRQGSNQPQHF.

This clone showed up just a few times. The chain uses TRBV4-3 and TRBJ2-7; D is possibly TRBD1 (6 bases). Germline CDR1 reads LGHNA; CDR2 reads YSLEER. V lost 4 bases to trimming and J lost 3 bases, with 13 bases between them. CDR3 length: 14 residues. CDR3 coding DNA: TGCGCCAGCAGCCCGTCTCTAGGGGGCTACGAGCAGTACTTC. It codes for CASSPSLGGYEQYF.

The chain uses TRBV4-3 and TRBJ2-1, with TRBD2 matching over 11 bases. The CDR3 is 15 residues long. Looked up from germline, CDR1 is LGHNA and CDR2 is YSLEER. The J segment lost 12 bases and the V segment lost 1 base, leaving 8 bases of the junction unmatched. In DNA form, the CDR3 reads TGCGCCAGCAGCCAAGGCACCCTAGCGGGGGGAAGGCAGTTCTTC. Translating it yields CASSQGTLAGGRQFF.